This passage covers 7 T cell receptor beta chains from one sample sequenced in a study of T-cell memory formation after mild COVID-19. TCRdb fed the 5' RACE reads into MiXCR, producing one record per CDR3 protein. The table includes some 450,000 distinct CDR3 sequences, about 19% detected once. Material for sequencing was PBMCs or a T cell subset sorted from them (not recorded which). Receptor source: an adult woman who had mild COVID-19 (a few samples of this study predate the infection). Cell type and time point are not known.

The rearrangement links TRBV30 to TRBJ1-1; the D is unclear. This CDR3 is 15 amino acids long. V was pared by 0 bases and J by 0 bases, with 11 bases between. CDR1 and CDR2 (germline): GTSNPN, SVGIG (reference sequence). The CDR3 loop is CAWSVQIGMNTEAFF. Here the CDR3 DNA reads TGTGCCTGGAGTGTACAAATCGGGATGAACACTGAAGCTTTCTTT.

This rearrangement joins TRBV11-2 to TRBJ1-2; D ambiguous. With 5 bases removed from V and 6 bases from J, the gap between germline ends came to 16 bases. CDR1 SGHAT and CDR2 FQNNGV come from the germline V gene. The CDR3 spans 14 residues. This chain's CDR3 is CASSPPREQNGYTF. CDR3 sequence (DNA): TGTGCCAGCAGCCCTCCCCGTGAGCAGAATGGCTACACCTTC.

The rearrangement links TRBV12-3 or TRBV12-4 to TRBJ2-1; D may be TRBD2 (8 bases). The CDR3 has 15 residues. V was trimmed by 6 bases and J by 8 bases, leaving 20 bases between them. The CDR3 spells CASSQKGLGGDEQFF. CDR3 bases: TGTGCCAGCAGCCAGAAGGGACTAGGGGGCGATGAGCAGTTCTTC.

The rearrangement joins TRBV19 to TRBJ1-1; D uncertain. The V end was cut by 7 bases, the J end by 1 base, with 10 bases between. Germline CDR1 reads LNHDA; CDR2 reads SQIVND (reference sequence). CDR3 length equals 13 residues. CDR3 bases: TGTGCCAGTATGTGGTCCGGGAACACTGAAGCTTTCTTT. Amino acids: CASMWSGNTEAFF.

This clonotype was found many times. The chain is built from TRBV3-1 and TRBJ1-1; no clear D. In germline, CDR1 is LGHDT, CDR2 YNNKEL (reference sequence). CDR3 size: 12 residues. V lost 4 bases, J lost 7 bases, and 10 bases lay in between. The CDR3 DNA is TGTGCCAGCAGCCCCGCGAAGGGTGAAGCTTTCTTT. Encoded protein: CASSPAKGEAFF.

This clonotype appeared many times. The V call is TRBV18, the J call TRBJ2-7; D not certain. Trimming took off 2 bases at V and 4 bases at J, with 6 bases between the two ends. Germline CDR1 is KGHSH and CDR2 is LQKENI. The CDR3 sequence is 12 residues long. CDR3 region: CASSPWGYEQYF. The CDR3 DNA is TGTGCCAGCTCACCATGGGGTTACGAGCAGTACTTC.

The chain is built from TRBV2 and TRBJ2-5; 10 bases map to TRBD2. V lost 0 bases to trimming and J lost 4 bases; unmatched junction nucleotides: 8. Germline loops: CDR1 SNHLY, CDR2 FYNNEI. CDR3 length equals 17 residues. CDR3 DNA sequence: TGTGCCAGCAGTGAAGCTGGGGTAGCGGGGGGCAGAGAGACCCAGTACTTC. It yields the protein CASSEAGVAGGRETQYF.